These 17 T cell receptor beta chains came from one sample sequenced in a study of T cells in Graves' hyperthyroidism and ophthalmopathy. Amplification of TCR beta CDR3 regions used RNA as the template. The HTBI primer set served for first-round RT-PCR of the TCR CDR3. TCRdb passed the multiplex PCR reads through MiXCR, listing each CDR3 protein once. The sample lists around 520,000 distinct CDR3 sequences; about 15% were seen once. The sequenced sample consisted of blood. Receptor source: a woman aged 18-29 years with Graves' hyperthyroidism.

As regards this clonotype: This clone may be a read error of a much larger clone one base away. The rearrangement links TRBV20-1 to TRBJ2-7; possibly TRBD1 or TRBD2 for D (5 bases each). Germline-derived CDR1 and CDR2 are DFQATT and SNEGSKA (reference sequence). V lost 6 bases and J 7 bases, leaving 16 bases between the germline ends. The CDR3 sequence is 12 residues long. The CDR3 region is CSAPNGWGEQYF. The CDR3 DNA is TGCAGTGCCCCGAATGGATGGGGGGAGCAGTACTTC.

This clonotype was recorded many times. The chain employs TRBV20-1 and TRBJ2-7; 10 nucleotides line up with TRBD2. The CDR3 has 14 amino acids. CDR1 is DFQATT and CDR2 is SNEGSKA in the germline V gene (reference sequence). The V segment lost 7 bases and the J segment 5 bases; nucleotides outside the gene matches: 11. The CDR3, as DNA: TGCAGTGGGGAAGCGGGAGGGGGCCTCGACGAGCAGTACTTC. It yields the protein CSGEAGGGLDEQYF.

In its sample, this clonotype was seen many times. This chain uses TRBV27 with TRBJ2-4, with D maybe TRBD2 (5 bases). CDR1 MNHEY and CDR2 SMNVEV come from the germline V gene (reference sequence). The CDR3 is 17 residues long. Trimming pared 6 bases from V and 0 bases from J, leaving 18 bases between. The CDR3 region has the DNA TGTGCCAGCAGCTCCCGGTTTTCCGAGGGAGCCAAAAACATTCAGTACTTC. Its protein product is CASSSRFSEGAKNIQYF.

Only a few counts were recorded for this clonotype. The V gene is TRBV25-1, the J gene TRBJ1-1, with D unclear. Germline values: CDR1 MGHDK, CDR2 SYGVNS. Deletions cut 1 base from V and 10 bases from J, with 10 bases between. This CDR3 is 12 amino acids long. CDR3 residues: CASSEFSGGAFF. The CDR3 DNA is TGTGCCAGCAGTGAATTCTCAGGAGGAGCTTTCTTT.

The gene calls are TRBV3-1 and TRBJ2-3; TRBD2 aligns across 9 bases. This CDR3 is built from 17 residues. Germline loops: CDR1 LGHDT, CDR2 YNNKEL (reference sequence). V lost 0 bases and J lost 2; bases outside the gene matches: 6. The CDR3 bases are TGTGCCAGCAGCCAAGATTTCACTAGCGGGTACACAGATACGCAGTATTTT. It codes for CASSQDFTSGYTDTQYF.

There are many counts of this clonotype. The rearrangement links TRBV6-1 to TRBJ2-3; D unclear. The CDR3 has 14 residues. CDR1 MNHNS and CDR2 SASEGT come from the germline V gene. Trimming cost V 7 bases and J 1 base, with 12 bases left between them. CDR3 DNA sequence: TGTGCCAGCAAAGAAGTGTGGGGCACAGATACGCAGTATTTT. This encodes CASKEVWGTDTQYF.

The table lists this clonotype with a few counts. The genes are TRBV12-3 or TRBV12-4 and TRBJ1-1; no reliable D call. V dropped 1 base and J dropped 0 bases, with 12 bases sitting between them. This CDR3 is built from 16 residues. CDR3 protein: CASSLGYSLMNTEAFF. As DNA, the CDR3 is TGTGCCAGCAGTTTAGGTTACAGCCTTATGAACACTGAAGCTTTCTTT.

This clonotype was seen repeatedly, ten times or more. The genes are TRBV2 and TRBJ1-6, with D unclear. This CDR3 spans 14 amino acids. Germline lookup yields CDR1 SNHLY and CDR2 FYNNEI. The V gene lost 3 bases and the J gene lost 7 bases, with 10 bases spanning the gap. The CDR3 nucleotides read TGTGCCAGCAGTGACGCTTTGGGGAATTCACCCCTCCACTTT. This sequence encodes CASSDALGNSPLHF.

J is TRBJ2-1 and V is TRBV11-2; TRBD2 matches 14 bases. V trimming: 3 bases; J trimming: 3 bases; junction bases outside the gene matches: 19. The germline V gene encodes CDR1 SGHAT and CDR2 FQNNGV. This CDR3 spans 22 amino acids. CDR3 sequence reads: CASSFGKGATSGRARRYNEQFF. The CDR3 DNA reads TGTGCCAGCAGCTTTGGAAAGGGGGCGACTAGCGGGAGGGCCCGCCGCTACAATGAGCAGTTCTTC.

This clonotype was seen many times. This sequence joins TRBV18 and TRBJ1-1, with 7 nucleotides matching TRBD1. CDR3 length: 13 amino acids. Germline loops: CDR1 KGHSH, CDR2 LQKENI. The trim removed 10 bases at V and 1 base at J, leaving 6 bases unmatched. The CDR3 coding sequence is TGTGCCACAACCGGGACAGCGAACACTGAAGCTTTCTTT. Encoded protein: CATTGTANTEAFF.

The sample holds many counts of this clonotype. This chain connects TRBV15 to TRBJ2-1; tentatively, D is TRBD2 (5 bases). Trimming left V 3 bases short and J 7 bases short, with 10 bases between. This CDR3 is 13 amino acids long. Germline CDR1 LNHNV, CDR2 YYDKDF (reference sequence). The CDR3 reads CATSSEGKNEQFF. The CDR3 nucleotides read TGTGCCACCAGCAGTGAGGGAAAGAATGAGCAGTTCTTC.

The chain uses TRBV12-5 and TRBJ2-1; 12 bases map to TRBD2. The CDR3 has 19 amino acids. V gave up 6 bases and J gave up 4 bases; unmatched junction bases: 16. Germline assignment: CDR1 LGHNT and CDR2 FRNRAP. This chain's CDR3 is CASGRGLAGYGLAYNEQFF. CDR3 nucleotide sequence: TGTGCTAGTGGAAGGGGACTAGCGGGTTATGGACTGGCTTACAATGAGCAGTTCTTC.

This clonotype was found many times. The chain couples TRBV11-2 to TRBJ2-7; unclear D gene. Germline CDR1 and CDR2: SGHAT and FQNNGV. The CDR3 is 10 residues long. V was shortened by 7 bases and J by 3 bases, with 4 bases between the two germline ends. CDR3 sequence: CASKYYEQYF. The CDR3 DNA is TGTGCCAGCAAATACTACGAGCAGTACTTC.

This clonotype has at least ten counts. V and J are TRBV7-2 and TRBJ2-7, with 10 bases aligning to TRBD2. This CDR3 is built from 15 residues. V lost 4 bases and J lost 6; bases outside the gene matches: 9. Germline-derived CDR1 and CDR2 are SGHTA and FQGNSA. The CDR3 region is CASSSLAGLLGEQYF. The CDR3 nucleotides read TGTGCCAGCAGCTCACTAGCGGGGCTGCTCGGCGAGCAGTACTTC.

This clonotype has only a few counts. The V and J genes are TRBV19 and TRBJ2-1; 8 bases line up with TRBD2. Germline CDR1 and CDR2: LNHDA and SQIVND (reference sequence). Losses at the gene ends were 2 bases for V and 8 bases for J; bases not matched to a gene: 5. This CDR3 is 14 amino acids long. The CDR3, as DNA: TGTGCCAGTAGTATACCCCGGGAGGGAGATGAGCAGTTCTTC. This translates into CASSIPREGDEQFF.

This clonotype came up many times. V is TRBV11-3 and J is TRBJ2-3, with unresolved D. Germline values: CDR1 SGHNT, CDR2 YENEEA. This CDR3 is 15 amino acids long. V shed 1 base and J shed 0 bases, with 8 bases lying between them. CDR3 DNA: TGTGCCAGCAGCTTAGGCTCTAGTAGCACAGATACGCAGTATTTT. It codes for CASSLGSSSTDTQYF.

The chain is built from TRBV9 and TRBJ1-1; D unresolved. Germline CDR1 reads SGDLS; CDR2 reads YYNGEE. The CDR3 runs to 13 residues. The V and J ends lost 5 bases and 3 bases respectively, with 11 bases between them. CDR3 amino acids: CASSAEVHTEAFF. The CDR3 region has the DNA TGTGCCAGCAGTGCAGAAGTCCACACTGAAGCTTTCTTT.